These T cell receptor beta chains were read from a single sample in a study of T-cell reconstitution after alpha-beta-depleted transplantation in children. TCRdb recomputed calls from the PCR reads with MiXCR, one row per CDR3 protein. The profile shows approximately 170,000 distinct CDR3 sequences, 11% of them singletons. The material was PBMCs, obtained before TCRalphabeta/CD19-depleted stem cell transplant. Every receptor here comes from a boy aged 2 to 10 with acute myeloid leukemia, due to receive a stem cell transplant. The CDR3 runs from the conserved cysteine through the conserved F or W.

V gene	J gene	CDR3 protein
TRBV20-1	TRBJ1-1	CSASGGANTEAFF
TRBV5-6	TRBJ2-1	CASSLAWVSYNEQFF
TRBV14	TRBJ2-7	CASSQDRAGKPYEQYF
TRBV10-3	TRBJ1-5	CASARDVYQPQHF
TRBV2	TRBJ1-2	CASSAGTGSYGYTF
TRBV20-1	TRBJ2-2	CSALDTGELFF
TRBV10-1	TRBJ2-3	CASSEEVAGGPGEDTQYF
TRBV7-4	TRBJ1-1	CASSLRMNTEAFF
TRBV4-1	TRBJ1-1	CASSLRQGYTEAFF
TRBV4-1	TRBJ2-4	CASSQAGLRYF
TRBV4-2	TRBJ1-3	CASSQDPAGNTIYF
TRBV7-9	TRBJ2-5	CASSLRVETQYF
TRBV28	TRBJ2-1	CASRRESGLGFF
TRBV7-2	TRBJ2-1	CASSLGPQREMGNEQFF
TRBV20-1	TRBJ2-7	CSGEAGAYEQYF
TRBV7-9	TRBJ1-5	CASSLSLEAEPQHF
TRBV5-1	TRBJ1-3	CASSPGQGGNTIYF
TRBV10-3	TRBJ1-6	CAISRGGEHNSPLHF
TRBV30	TRBJ2-6	CAWSQRDSLSGANVLTF
TRBV28	TRBJ1-1	CASSLRDHTEAFF
TRBV11-2	TRBJ1-5	CASSLFAAGQANQPQHF
TRBV29-1	TRBJ1-1	CSVQRLWGEWDTEAFF
TRBV4-1	TRBJ1-5	CASSQADRVGQPQHF
TRBV7-9	TRBJ1-1	CASSRGGTTEAFF
TRBV6-2/TRBV6-3	TRBJ1-1	CASALGLNTEAFF
TRBV20-1	TRBJ2-5	CSATKIVTGSRETQYF
TRBV5-1	TRBJ1-1	CASSLVGGAEAFF
TRBV3-1	TRBJ2-3	CASSQANTDTQYF
TRBV7-9	TRBJ1-1	CASSLGSYEAFF
TRBV5-8	TRBJ1-5	CASSLRGQVTQPQHF
TRBV7-3	TRBJ2-7	CASSHGGGREQYF
TRBV2	TRBJ2-7	CASRGFYEQYF
TRBV2	TRBJ2-6	CASSDRTGANVLTF
TRBV29-1	TRBJ2-1	CSGVRYYNEQFF
TRBV15	TRBJ1-6	CATSRDLGNSPLHF
TRBV11-2	TRBJ2-3	CASSRLAGDTQYF
TRBV3-1	TRBJ2-4	CASSPSGGDVIQYF
TRBV2	TRBJ2-1	CASVEGNEQFF
TRBV5-8	TRBJ2-1	CASTNPIAMSSYNEQFF
TRBV7-2	TRBJ2-5	CASSLGMAETQYF
TRBV5-1	TRBJ2-5	CASSSSRGDQETQYF
TRBV7-8	TRBJ1-1	CASSLPRRGRSTEAFF
TRBV5-1	TRBJ2-1	CASSWGQGDGSYNEQFF
TRBV20-1	TRBJ1-1	CTSPGTSNTEAFF
TRBV4-1	TRBJ2-2	CASSQDRFPGGAPGELFF
TRBV5-5	TRBJ2-2	CASSLTGFTGELFF
TRBV6-1	TRBJ2-1	CASSPSLGSNEQFF
TRBV5-6	TRBJ1-5	CASSLAPSSAGQPQHF
TRBV9	TRBJ2-5	CASSGTERETQYF
TRBV7-2	TRBJ2-5	CASSRDRQETQYF
TRBV10-3	TRBJ1-5	CAISESGGYDQPQHF
TRBV5-1	TRBJ2-5	CASSWVSTSARETQYF
TRBV29-1	TRBJ2-7	CSVWTLGGPRGEQYF
TRBV29-1	TRBJ1-1	CSVTGGITEAFF
TRBV20-1	TRBJ2-7	CSARDGLLYEQYF
TRBV9	TRBJ2-1	CASSVEQYSYNEQFF
TRBV11-1	TRBJ2-3	CASSTPVPSVVSTDTQYF
TRBV4-1	TRBJ1-2	CASSGENYGYTF
TRBV27	TRBJ2-1	CASSSAGISNEQFF
TRBV5-1	TRBJ2-2	CASSLGSVLGELFF